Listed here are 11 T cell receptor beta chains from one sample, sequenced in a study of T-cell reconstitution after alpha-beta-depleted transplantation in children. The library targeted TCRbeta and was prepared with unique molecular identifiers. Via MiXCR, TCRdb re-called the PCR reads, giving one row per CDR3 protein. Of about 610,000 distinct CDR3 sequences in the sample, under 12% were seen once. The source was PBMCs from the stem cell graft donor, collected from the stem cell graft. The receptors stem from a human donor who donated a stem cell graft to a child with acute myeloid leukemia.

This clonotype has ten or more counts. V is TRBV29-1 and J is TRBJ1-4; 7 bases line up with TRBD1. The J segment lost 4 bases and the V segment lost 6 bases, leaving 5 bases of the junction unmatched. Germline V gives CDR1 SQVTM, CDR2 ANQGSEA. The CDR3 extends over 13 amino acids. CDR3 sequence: CSVRQGLNEKLFF. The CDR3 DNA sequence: TGCAGCGTGCGACAGGGTCTTAATGAAAAACTGTTTTTT. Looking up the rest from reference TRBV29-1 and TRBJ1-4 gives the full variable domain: SAVISQKPSRDICQRGTSLTIQCQVDSQVTMMFWYRQQPGQSLTLIATANQGSEATYESGFVIDKFPISRPNLTFSTLTVSNMSPEDSSIYLCSVRQGLNEKLFFGSGTQLSVL.

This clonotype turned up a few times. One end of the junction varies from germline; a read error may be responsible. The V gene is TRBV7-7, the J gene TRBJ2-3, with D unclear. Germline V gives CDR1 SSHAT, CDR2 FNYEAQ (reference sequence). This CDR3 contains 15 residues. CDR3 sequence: CASSLSMGHTDTQYF. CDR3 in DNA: TGTGCTAGCAGCCTCTCGATGGGCCACACAGATACGCAGTATTTT.

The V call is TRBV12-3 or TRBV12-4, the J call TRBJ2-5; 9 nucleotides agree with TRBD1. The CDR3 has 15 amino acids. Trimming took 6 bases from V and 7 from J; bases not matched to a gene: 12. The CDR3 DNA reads TGTGCCAGCAGCCCCCCCGGGACAGGGAAAATGACCCAGTACTTC. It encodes CASSPPGTGKMTQYF.

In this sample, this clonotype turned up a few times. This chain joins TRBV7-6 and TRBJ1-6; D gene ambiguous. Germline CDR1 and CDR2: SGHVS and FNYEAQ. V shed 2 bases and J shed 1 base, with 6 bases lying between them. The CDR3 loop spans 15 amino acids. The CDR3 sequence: CASSLFESYNSPLHF. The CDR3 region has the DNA TGTGCCAGCAGCTTATTCGAGTCCTATAATTCACCCCTCCACTTT.

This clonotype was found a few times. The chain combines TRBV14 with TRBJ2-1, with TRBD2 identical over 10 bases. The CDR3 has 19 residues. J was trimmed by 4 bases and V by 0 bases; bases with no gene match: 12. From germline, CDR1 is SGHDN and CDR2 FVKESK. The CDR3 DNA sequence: TGTGCCAGCAGCCAAGAATCACCTAGCGGGAGAGTTCGTTACAATGAGCAGTTCTTC. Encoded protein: CASSQESPSGRVRYNEQFF.

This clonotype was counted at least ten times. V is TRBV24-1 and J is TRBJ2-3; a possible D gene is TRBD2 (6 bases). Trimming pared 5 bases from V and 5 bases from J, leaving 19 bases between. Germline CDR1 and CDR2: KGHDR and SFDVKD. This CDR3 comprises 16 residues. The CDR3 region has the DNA TGTGCCACCAGTGTGCAGGGACCGACTAGGCGAGATACGCAGTATTTT. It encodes CATSVQGPTRRDTQYF.

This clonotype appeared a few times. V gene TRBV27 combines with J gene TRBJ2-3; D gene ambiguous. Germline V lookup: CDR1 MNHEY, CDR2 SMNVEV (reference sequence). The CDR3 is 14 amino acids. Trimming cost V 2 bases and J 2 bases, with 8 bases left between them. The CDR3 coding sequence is TGTGCCAGCAGTTTAAACCGACCCACAGATACGCAGTATTTT. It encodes CASSLNRPTDTQYF.

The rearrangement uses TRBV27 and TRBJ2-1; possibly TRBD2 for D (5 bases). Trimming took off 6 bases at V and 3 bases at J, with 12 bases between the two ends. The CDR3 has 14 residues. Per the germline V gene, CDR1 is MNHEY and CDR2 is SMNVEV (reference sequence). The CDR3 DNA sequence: TGTGCCAGCAGGGCACTAGGCTTCTACAATGAGCAGTTCTTC. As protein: CASRALGFYNEQFF.

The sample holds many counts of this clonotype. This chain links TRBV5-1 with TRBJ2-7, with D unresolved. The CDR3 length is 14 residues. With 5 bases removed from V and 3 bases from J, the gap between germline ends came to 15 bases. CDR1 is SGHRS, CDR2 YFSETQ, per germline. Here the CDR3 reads CASSLEDGDYEQYF. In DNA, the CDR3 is TGCGCCAGCAGTCTCGAAGACGGCGACTACGAGCAGTACTTC.

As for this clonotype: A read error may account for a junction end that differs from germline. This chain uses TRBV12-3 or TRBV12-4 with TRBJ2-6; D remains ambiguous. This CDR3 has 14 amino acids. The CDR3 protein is CASGILSWANVLTF. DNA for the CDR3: TGTGCCAGCGGGATACTCTCATGGGCTAACGTCCTGACTTTC.

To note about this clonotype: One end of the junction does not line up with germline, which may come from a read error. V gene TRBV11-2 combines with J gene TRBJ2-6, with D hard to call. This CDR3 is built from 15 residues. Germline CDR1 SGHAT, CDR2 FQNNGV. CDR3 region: CACSLGFSGANVLTF. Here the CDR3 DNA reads TGTGCCTGCAGCTTAGGATTCTCTGGGGCCAACGTCCTGACTTTC.